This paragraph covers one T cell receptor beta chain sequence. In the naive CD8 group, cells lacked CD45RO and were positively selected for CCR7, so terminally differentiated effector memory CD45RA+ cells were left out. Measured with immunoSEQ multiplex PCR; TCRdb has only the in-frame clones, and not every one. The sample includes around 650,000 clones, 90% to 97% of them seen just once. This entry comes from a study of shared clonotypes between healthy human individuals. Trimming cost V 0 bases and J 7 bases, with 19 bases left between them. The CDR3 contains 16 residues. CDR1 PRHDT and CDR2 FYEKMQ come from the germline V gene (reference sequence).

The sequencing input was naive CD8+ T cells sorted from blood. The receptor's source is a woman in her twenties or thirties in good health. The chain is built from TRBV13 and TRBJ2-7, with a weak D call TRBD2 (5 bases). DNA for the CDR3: TGTGCCAGCAGCTTAGGCCCCCTCCAGGAGGAAAGGGAGCAGTACTTC. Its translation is CASSLGPLQEEREQYF.